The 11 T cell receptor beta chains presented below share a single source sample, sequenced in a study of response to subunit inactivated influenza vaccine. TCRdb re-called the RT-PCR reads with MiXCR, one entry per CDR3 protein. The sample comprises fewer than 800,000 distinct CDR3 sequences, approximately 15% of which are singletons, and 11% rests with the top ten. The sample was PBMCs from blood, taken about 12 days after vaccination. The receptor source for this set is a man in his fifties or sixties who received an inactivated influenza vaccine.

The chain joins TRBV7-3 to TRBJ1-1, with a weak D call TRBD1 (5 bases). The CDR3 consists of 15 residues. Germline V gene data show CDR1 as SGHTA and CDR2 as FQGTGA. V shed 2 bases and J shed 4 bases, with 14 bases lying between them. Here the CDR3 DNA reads TGTGCCAGCAGCTTATTGGACATGAGTCGCACTGAAGCTTTCTTT. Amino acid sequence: CASSLLDMSRTEAFF.

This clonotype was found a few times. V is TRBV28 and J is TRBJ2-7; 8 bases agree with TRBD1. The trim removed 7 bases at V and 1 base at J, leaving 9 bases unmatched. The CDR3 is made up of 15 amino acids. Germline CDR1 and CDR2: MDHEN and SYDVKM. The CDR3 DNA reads TGTGCCAGCACTTTGACAGGGGATCCTTCCTACGAGCAGTACTTC. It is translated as CASTLTGDPSYEQYF.

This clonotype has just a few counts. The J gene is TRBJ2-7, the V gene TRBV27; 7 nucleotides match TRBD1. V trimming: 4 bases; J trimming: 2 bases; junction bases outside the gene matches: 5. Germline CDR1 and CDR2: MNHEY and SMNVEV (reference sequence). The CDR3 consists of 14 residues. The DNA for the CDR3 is TGTGCCAGCAGTTACAGGGGAATCGCCTACGAGCAGTACTTC. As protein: CASSYRGIAYEQYF.

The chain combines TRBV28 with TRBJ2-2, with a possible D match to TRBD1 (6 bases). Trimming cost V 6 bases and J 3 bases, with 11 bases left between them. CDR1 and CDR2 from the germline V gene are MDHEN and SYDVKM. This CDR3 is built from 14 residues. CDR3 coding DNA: TGTGCCAGCAGAGGCCACAGGGACACCGGGGAGCTGTTTTTT. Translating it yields CASRGHRDTGELFF. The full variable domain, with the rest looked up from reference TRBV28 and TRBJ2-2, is DVKVTQSSRYLVKRTGEKVFLECVQDMDHENMFWYRQDPGLGLRLIYFSYDVKMKEKGDIPEGYSVSREKKERFSLILESASTNQTSMYLCASRGHRDTGELFFGEGSRLTVL.

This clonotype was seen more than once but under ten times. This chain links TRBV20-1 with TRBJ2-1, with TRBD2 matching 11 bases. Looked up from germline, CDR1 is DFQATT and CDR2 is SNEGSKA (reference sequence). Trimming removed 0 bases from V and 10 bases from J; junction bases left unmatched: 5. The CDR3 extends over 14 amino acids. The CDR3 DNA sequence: TGCAGTGCTAGAGAACTAGCGGGAGAGGTAGAGCAGTTCTTC. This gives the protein CSARELAGEVEQFF.

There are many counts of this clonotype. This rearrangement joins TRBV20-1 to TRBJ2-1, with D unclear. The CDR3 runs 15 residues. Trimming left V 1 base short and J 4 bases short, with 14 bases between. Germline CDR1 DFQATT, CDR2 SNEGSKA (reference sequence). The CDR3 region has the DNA TGCAGTGCTAGAGGCGCGGCCCAATATTACAATGAGCAGTTCTTC. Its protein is CSARGAAQYYNEQFF.

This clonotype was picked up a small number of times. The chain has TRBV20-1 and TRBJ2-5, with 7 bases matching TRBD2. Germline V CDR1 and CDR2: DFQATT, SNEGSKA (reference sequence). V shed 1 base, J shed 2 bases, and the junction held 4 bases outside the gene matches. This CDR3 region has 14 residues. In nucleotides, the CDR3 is TGCAGTGCTAGAGGGCTAGCGGATCAAGAGACCCAGTACTTC. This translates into CSARGLADQETQYF.

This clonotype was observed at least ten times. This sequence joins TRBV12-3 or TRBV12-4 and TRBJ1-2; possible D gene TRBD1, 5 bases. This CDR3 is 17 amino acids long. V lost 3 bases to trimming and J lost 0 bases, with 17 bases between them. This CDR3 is CASSFSAGTAPNYGYTF. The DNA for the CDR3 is TGTGCCAGCAGTTTTTCAGCCGGGACCGCACCTAACTATGGCTACACCTTC.

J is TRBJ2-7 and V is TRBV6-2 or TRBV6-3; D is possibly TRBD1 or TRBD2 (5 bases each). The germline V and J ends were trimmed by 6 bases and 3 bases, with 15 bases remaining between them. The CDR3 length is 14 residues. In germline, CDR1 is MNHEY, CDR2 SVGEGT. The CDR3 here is CASRDPGRSYEQYF. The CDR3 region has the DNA TGTGCCAGCAGGGATCCGGGGCGCAGCTACGAGCAGTACTTC.

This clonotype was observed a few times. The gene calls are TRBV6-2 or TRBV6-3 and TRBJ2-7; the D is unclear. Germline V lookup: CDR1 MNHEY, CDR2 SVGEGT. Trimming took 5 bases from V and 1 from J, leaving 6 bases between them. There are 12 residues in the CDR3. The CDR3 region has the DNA TGTGCCAGCAGTGCCCTATCCTACGAGCAGTACTTC. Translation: CASSALSYEQYF.

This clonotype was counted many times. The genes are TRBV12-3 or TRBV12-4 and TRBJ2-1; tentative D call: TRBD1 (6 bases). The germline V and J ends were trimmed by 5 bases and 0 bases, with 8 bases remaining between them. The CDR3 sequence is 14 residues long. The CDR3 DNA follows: TGTGCCAGCAGTAAGGACAGCTCCTACAATGAGCAGTTCTTC. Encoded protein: CASSKDSSYNEQFF.